This T cell receptor beta chain was captured by sequencing in a study of shared clonotypes between healthy human individuals. As to this clone: Its cognate antigen is unknown.

Only CD45RO-negative cells positively selected for CCR7 counted as naive CD8 cells, so terminally differentiated effector memory CD45RA+ cells were excluded. Genomic DNA (from each subset) was split evenly across several immunoSEQ plates. The method was immunoSEQ multiplex PCR; TCRdb's version includes in-frame clones alone and lacks a portion of them. Of over 2 million clones in the sample, about 94% are singletons; the top ten hold roughly 1%. Study-level results: Generally, naive subsets came out with larger estimated richness than memory subsets. Some clonotypes were shared by all four sorted-subset donors, while others were not shared. The non-shared ones had lower generation probabilities than the shared ones. Roughly 5% of naive CD4 clonotypes were common to a handful of donors.

With 8 bases removed from V and 1 base from J, the gap between germline ends came to 8 bases. The CDR3 covers 13 residues. Germline CDR1 is SNHLY and CDR2 is FYNNEI. The clonotype originates from a man between 18 and 29 years old in good health. The gene calls are TRBV2 and TRBJ2-2; a weak D match, TRBD2 (6 bases). Sequenced input: naive CD8+ T cells sorted from blood. CDR3 protein: CASAGRNTGELFF. The CDR3 region has the DNA TGTGCCAGCGCGGGACGGAACACCGGGGAGCTGTTTTTT.